This note documents a single T cell receptor (beta chain) sequence. Deletions cut 1 base from V and 0 bases from J, with 7 bases between. CDR1 SGHTA and CDR2 FQGNSA come from the germline V gene. CDR3 length: 14 residues. Original processing notes: Reference gene primer amplification in the assay estimated nucleated cell counts. The protocol was immunoSEQ multiplex PCR, while the TCRdb copy is restricted to in-frame clones and leaves out a portion. The V and J calls and clone size were taken over from that table, and D and trimming were inferred from the DNA. The sample includes about 240,000 clones, 80% to 85% of them seen just once. The data derive from a study of blood T cell repertoires in COVID-19. About the study: The origin of the acute and convalescent COVID-19 samples was the United States, Italy and Spain. Sources were T cells, B-cell-depleted T cells, or PBMCs; the material itself was cDNA or gDNA.

Specimen: peripheral blood. The chain combines TRBV7-2 with TRBJ2-7; D remains unclear. The sequence derives from a woman in her fifties or sixties with active or convalescent COVID-19. The CDR3 protein is CASSLGSLSYEQYF. CDR3 bases: TGTGCCAGCAGCTTAGGCAGTCTCTCCTACGAGCAGTACTTC.